The 23 T cell receptor beta chains presented below share a single source sample, sequenced in a study of T cell responses to AZD1222 COVID-19 vaccine. Sequencing was performed with immunoSEQ multiplex PCR; in TCRdb, only in-frame clones are kept and a portion is missing. The sample consists of approximately 84,000 clones, around 82% of them appearing once. The sequences come from peripheral blood, collected 28 days after the second AZD1222 dose. The receptors come from an adult who received the AZD1222 COVID-19 vaccine.

The chain joins TRBV19 to TRBJ1-2, with D perhaps TRBD1 (5 bases). Trimming took 3 bases from V and 7 from J, leaving 15 bases between them. CDR1 and CDR2 from the germline V gene are LNHDA and SQIVND (reference sequence). The CDR3 totals 14 residues. The CDR3 region is CASSIGRESSGYTF. CDR3 nucleotides: TGTGCCAGTAGTATTGGCAGGGAATCTAGTGGCTACACCTTC.

The chain is built from TRBV5-5 and TRBJ1-2; TRBD1 matches at 8 bases. CDR3 size: 16 residues. V gave up 6 bases and J gave up 5 bases; unmatched junction bases: 15. The germline CDR1 and CDR2 sequences are SGHKS and YYEKEE (reference sequence). CDR3: CASIPSDRGGGYGYTF. CDR3 coding DNA: TGTGCCAGCATCCCGAGCGACAGGGGAGGGGGATATGGCTACACCTTC.

Here the CDR3 reads CASSVGQAVDEQFF. DNA of the CDR3: TGTGCCAGCAGCGTAGGCCAAGCGGTGGATGAGCAGTTCTTC. V is TRBV9 and J is TRBJ2-1, with a tentative D call TRBD2 (5 bases). The CDR3 covers 14 residues. CDR1 and CDR2 from the germline V gene are SGDLS and YYNGEE. V dropped 0 bases and J dropped 8 bases, with 12 bases sitting between them.

This clone was counted once. The V and J genes are TRBV19 and TRBJ2-2; the D is unclear. Trimming stripped 6 bases from V and 7 bases from J, with 12 bases between. The CDR3 is 13 amino acids. CDR1 is LNHDA, CDR2 SQIVND, per germline (reference sequence). CDR3: CASSTASGGELFF. CDR3 in DNA: TGTGCCAGTAGCACGGCGTCGGGCGGGGAGCTGTTTTTT.

The chain has TRBV18 and TRBJ2-1, with unresolved D. Looked up from germline, CDR1 is KGHSH and CDR2 is LQKENI. CDR3 length equals 11 residues. The V gene lost 5 bases and the J gene lost 4 bases, with 3 bases spanning the gap. CDR3 region: CASSTYNEQFF. Here the CDR3 DNA reads TGTGCCAGCTCAACATACAATGAGCAGTTCTTC.

V usage is TRBV6-5 and J usage is TRBJ2-3, with D uncertain. Germline CDR1 is MNHEY and CDR2 is SVGAGI. The CDR3 is 11 amino acids. V lost 2 bases and J lost 6, with 3 bases in between. The CDR3: CASSYLDTQYF. The CDR3 nucleotides read TGTGCCAGCAGTTACCTGGATACGCAGTATTTT.

CDR3 bases: TGCAGCGTTGGCGGGACAGGGGTAAATGAGCAGTTCTTC. Translating gives CSVGGTGVNEQFF. This rearrangement joins TRBV29-1 to TRBJ2-1, with 10 positions matching TRBD1. The CDR3 has 13 residues. Germline CDR1 is SQVTM and CDR2 is ANQGSEA. Trimming took 4 bases from V and 7 from J; bases not matched to a gene: 4.

The V gene is TRBV2, the J gene TRBJ2-7; possibly TRBD2 for D (5 bases). Per the germline V gene, CDR1 is SNHLY and CDR2 is FYNNEI. This CDR3 region has 12 residues. V was trimmed by 11 bases and J by 0 bases, leaving 11 bases between them. Written as DNA, the CDR3 is TGTGCCCAAGGAGGAACCTCCTACGAGCAGTACTTC. It is translated as CAQGGTSYEQYF. Using reference TRBV2 and TRBJ2-7 for the parts outside the CDR3, the full variable domain is EPEVTQTPSHQVTQMGQEVILRCVPISNHLYFYWYRQILGQKVEFLVSFYNNEISEKSEIFDDQFSVERPDGSNFTLKIRSTKLEDSAMYFCAQGGTSYEQYFGPGTRLTVT.

The gene calls are TRBV30 and TRBJ2-7, with 8 bases lining up with TRBD1. The CDR3 extends over 12 amino acids. Germline CDR1 is GTSNPN and CDR2 is SVGIG (reference sequence). V was pared by 2 bases and J by 4 bases, with 1 base of the junction left unmatched. The CDR3, as DNA: TGTGCCTGGAGTACAGGGGGGTACGAGCAGTACTTC. It translates to CAWSTGGYEQYF.

The J gene is TRBJ2-2, the V gene TRBV5-1, with D hard to call. From germline, CDR1 is SGHRS and CDR2 YFSETQ. CDR3 length equals 16 residues. The ends were cut back, 0 bases at V and 0 bases at J, with 9 bases in the middle. CDR3: CASSLEPAANTGELFF. CDR3 bases: TGCGCCAGCAGCTTGGAGCCGGCCGCGAACACCGGGGAGCTGTTTTTT.

This clone was seen a few times. The chain links TRBV3-1 (or the pseudogene TRBV3-2) to TRBJ1-1, with D unresolved. V lost 2 bases and J 3 bases, leaving 16 bases between the germline ends. CDR1 and CDR2 from the germline V gene are LGHDT and YNNKEL (reference sequence). This CDR3 contains 16 residues. The CDR3 sequence is CASSQRAGPGYTEAFF. CDR3 bases: TGTGCCAGCAGCCAAAGGGCAGGCCCCGGGTACACTGAAGCTTTCTTT.

In its sample, this clone was seen a few times. The V and J genes are TRBV29-1 and TRBJ1-2; D possibly corresponds to TRBD1 (6 bases). The CDR3 spans 12 residues. CDR1 is SQVTM, CDR2 ANQGSEA, per germline. Deletions cut 4 bases from V and 6 bases from J, with 12 bases between. The CDR3 spells CSVARTVDGYTF. CDR3 sequence (DNA): TGCAGCGTTGCAAGGACAGTGGATGGCTACACCTTC.

The V call is TRBV4-3, the J call TRBJ1-3; D ambiguous. V was trimmed by 0 bases and J by 7 bases, leaving 10 bases between them. CDR1 is LGHNA and CDR2 is YSLEER in the germline V gene. There are 14 residues in the CDR3. CDR3 DNA sequence: TGCGCCAGCAGCCAAGATCGGTCGGGGAACACCATATATTTT. Its translation is CASSQDRSGNTIYF.

The chain combines TRBV4-3 with TRBJ1-2; 7 nucleotides line up with TRBD1. CDR3 length: 14 residues. V gave up 3 bases and J gave up 4 bases; unmatched junction bases: 5. In germline, CDR1 is LGHNA, CDR2 YSLEER. DNA for the CDR3: TGCGCCAGCAGCCACCCCGGACAGGCCTATGGCTACACCTTC. Its protein is CASSHPGQAYGYTF.

This chain connects TRBV9 to TRBJ1-2, with 8 positions matching TRBD1. The CDR3 contains 19 residues. Germline lookup yields CDR1 SGDLS and CDR2 YYNGEE. The junction had 16 bases not matched to a gene; V was cut back by 3 bases and J by 0 bases. The CDR3 spells CASSAEGARGLGANYGYTF. The CDR3 bases are TGTGCCAGCAGCGCCGAAGGGGCCAGGGGGCTCGGAGCTAACTATGGCTACACCTTC.

The V and J genes are TRBV6-5 and TRBJ1-1, with unresolved D. CDR1 and CDR2 (germline): MNHEY, SVGAGI. V shed 4 bases and J shed 4 bases, with 7 bases lying between them. The CDR3 totals 12 residues. In DNA form, the CDR3 reads TGTGCCAGCAGTTTAGGTGTCACTGAAGCTTTCTTT. Its protein product is CASSLGVTEAFF.

DNA of the CDR3: TGTGCCAGCAGCGTGGACTCCGGCAATCAGCCCCAGCATTTT. It yields the protein CASSVDSGNQPQHF. This chain joins TRBV9 and TRBJ1-5; D is undetermined. The CDR3 has 14 amino acids. Trimming took off 2 bases at V and 2 bases at J, with 8 bases between the two ends. Germline lookup yields CDR1 SGDLS and CDR2 YYNGEE.

V is TRBV19 and J is TRBJ1-2, with D possibly being TRBD1 (5 bases). The CDR3 has 14 residues. The germline CDR1 and CDR2 sequences are LNHDA and SQIVND (reference sequence). V was clipped by 2 bases and J by 2 bases, with 9 bases between them. CDR3 loop: CASSILGLNYGYTF. CDR3 sequence (DNA): TGTGCCAGTAGTATATTGGGACTCAACTATGGCTACACCTTC.

The chain combines TRBV27 with TRBJ2-5; TRBD1 aligns across 7 bases. This CDR3 has 15 amino acids. V dropped 6 bases and J dropped 4; count of bases not matched to a gene: 11. Germline V gives CDR1 MNHEY, CDR2 SMNVEV (reference sequence). The CDR3 is CASRKSTGFAETQYF. As DNA, the CDR3 is TGTGCCAGCAGGAAGTCGACAGGGTTCGCAGAGACCCAGTACTTC.

The V gene is TRBV30, the J gene TRBJ1-2; a weak D match, TRBD1 (6 bases). The CDR3 spans 13 residues. The germline V gene has CDR1 GTSNPN and CDR2 SVGIG (reference sequence). With 3 bases removed from V and 8 bases from J, the gap between germline ends came to 16 bases. CDR3 loop: CAWRVTGIIGYTF. The CDR3 DNA reads as TGTGCCTGGAGGGTTACAGGGATTATCGGCTACACCTTC.

The chain recombines TRBV28 with TRBJ1-5; 7 positions agree with TRBD1. This CDR3 contains 17 residues. Germline V gives CDR1 MDHEN, CDR2 SYDVKM. Losses at the gene ends were 5 bases for V and 4 bases for J; bases not matched to a gene: 14. The CDR3 sequence: CASSPLTGQPLNQPQHF. CDR3 nucleotides: TGTGCCAGCAGTCCACTCACGGGACAGCCCCTAAATCAGCCCCAGCATTTT.

This clone was found once. The genes are TRBV5-1 and TRBJ2-2; perhaps TRBD1 as D (6 bases). Trimming stripped 0 bases from V and 6 bases from J, with 6 bases between. The CDR3 has 13 amino acids. Germline V CDR1 and CDR2: SGHRS, YFSETQ. Here the CDR3 DNA reads TGCGCCAGCAGCTTGGGACAGGCCGGGGAGCTGTTTTTT. Amino acids: CASSLGQAGELFF. Drawing the rest from reference TRBV5-1 and TRBJ2-2, the complete variable domain is KAGVTQTPRYLIKTRGQQVTLSCSPISGHRSVSWYQQTPGQGLQFLFEYFSETQRNKGNFPGRFSGRQFSNSRSEMNVSTLELGDSALYLCASSLGQAGELFFGEGSRLTVL.

This clone occurred a few times. V usage is TRBV7-8 and J usage is TRBJ2-1; no definite D call. Trimming pared 5 bases from V and 0 bases from J, leaving 14 bases between. The CDR3 has 16 residues. Germline CDR1 and CDR2: SGHVS and FQNEAQ. CDR3 DNA: TGTGCCAGCAGCCCTGCCTCGGCGGTCTCCTACAATGAGCAGTTCTTC. Protein sequence: CASSPASAVSYNEQFF.